Listed below are T cell receptor beta chains from one sample, sequenced in a study of human T cells and chemical hapten exposure. TCRdb called the 5' RACE reads again in MiXCR, with one record for every CDR3 protein. This table holds about 140,000 distinct CDR3 sequences, around 4.1% found once. These receptors all come from a female donor in good health. CDR3s include the opening cysteine and the closing phenylalanine or tryptophan. A D gene is named only where the DNA matches it firmly. Only some rows state a clone size, as once, few, many or a class for expanded clones.

v_gene: TRBV5-1
d_gene: .
abundance: many
j_gene: TRBJ1-3
CDR3aa: CASSLDGDSGNTIYF
CDR3nt: TGCGCCAGCAGCTTGGACGGCGACTCTGGAAACACCATATATTTT

v_gene: TRBV7-2
d_gene: .
abundance: .
j_gene: TRBJ1-6
CDR3aa: CASSLYHTLHF
CDR3nt: TGTGCCAGCAGCTTATACCACACCCTCCACTTT

v_gene: TRBV20-1
d_gene: .
abundance: few
j_gene: TRBJ1-2
CDR3aa: CSARDLADIYGYTF
CDR3nt: TGCAGTGCTAGAGATCTTGCAGATATCTATGGCTACACCTTC

v_gene: TRBV7-2
d_gene: .
abundance: few
j_gene: TRBJ2-2
CDR3aa: CASSFWAGELFF
CDR3nt: TGTGCCAGCAGCTTTTGGGCCGGGGAGCTGTTTTTT

v_gene: TRBV28
d_gene: .
abundance: many
j_gene: TRBJ2-3
CDR3aa: CASSSPSTDTQYF
CDR3nt: TGTGCCAGCAGTTCCCCTAGCACAGATACGCAGTATTTT

v_gene: TRBV2
d_gene: .
abundance: many
j_gene: TRBJ1-5
CDR3aa: CASSREFGQNQPQHF
CDR3nt: TGTGCCAGCAGCCGGGAGTTCGGCCAAAATCAGCCCCAGCATTTT

v_gene: TRBV7-3
d_gene: .
abundance: many
j_gene: TRBJ1-6
CDR3aa: CASSLTGRGGAVSPLHF
CDR3nt: TGTGCCAGCAGCTTAACAGGCCGTGGGGGCGCGGTATCCCCCCTCCACTTT

v_gene: TRBV30
d_gene: TRBD2
abundance: many
j_gene: TRBJ2-2
CDR3aa: CAWSRIPLAGGTGELFF
CDR3nt: TGTGCCTGGAGTAGAATCCCACTAGCGGGGGGTACCGGGGAGCTGTTTTTT

v_gene: TRBV5-1
d_gene: .
abundance: many
j_gene: TRBJ2-3
CDR3aa: CASNRASVGDTQYF
CDR3nt: TGCGCCAGCAATAGGGCTAGCGTGGGAGATACGCAGTATTTT

v_gene: TRBV20-1
d_gene: .
abundance: many
j_gene: TRBJ2-3
CDR3aa: CSAKQAVGAQYF
CDR3nt: TGCAGTGCTAAACAGGCCGTCGGTGCGCAGTATTTT

v_gene: TRBV7-9
d_gene: .
abundance: many
j_gene: TRBJ1-1
CDR3aa: CASSAQGPEAFF
CDR3nt: TGTGCCAGCAGCGCACAGGGACCTGAAGCTTTCTTT

v_gene: TRBV28
d_gene: .
abundance: .
j_gene: TRBJ2-1
CDR3aa: CASSSDAHEQFF
CDR3nt: TGTGCCAGCAGTTCAGACGCCCATGAGCAGTTCTTC

v_gene: TRBV20-1
d_gene: .
abundance: few
j_gene: TRBJ1-1
CDR3aa: CSARDGSGREAFF
CDR3nt: TGCAGTGCTAGAGATGGGTCGGGCCGTGAAGCTTTCTTT

v_gene: TRBV12-5
d_gene: TRBD1
abundance: many
j_gene: TRBJ1-5
CDR3aa: CASGLVREGTGRSPQHF
CDR3nt: TGTGCTAGTGGTTTGGTAAGGGAGGGGACAGGGCGGTCGCCCCAGCATTTT

v_gene: TRBV5-6
d_gene: TRBD1
abundance: many
j_gene: TRBJ1-5
CDR3aa: CASSLGQGIEPQHF
CDR3nt: TGTGCCAGCAGCTTGGGACAGGGTATAGAGCCCCAGCATTTT

v_gene: TRBV7-2
d_gene: .
abundance: many
j_gene: TRBJ1-1
CDR3aa: CASSSPVGAAFF
CDR3nt: TGTGCCAGCAGCTCCCCGGTAGGGGCTGCTTTCTTT

v_gene: TRBV2
d_gene: TRBD2
abundance: many
j_gene: TRBJ2-7
CDR3aa: CASSSSGHYEQYF
CDR3nt: TGTGCCAGCAGTTCTAGCGGTCACTACGAGCAGTACTTC

v_gene: TRBV5-1
d_gene: TRBD2
abundance: many
j_gene: TRBJ2-3
CDR3aa: CASSGGLAGPHKITDTQYF
CDR3nt: TGCGCCAGCAGCGGCGGACTAGCGGGGCCCCACAAAATCACAGATACGCAGTATTTT

v_gene: TRBV30
d_gene: .
abundance: many
j_gene: TRBJ2-4
CDR3aa: CAWGGLNIQYF
CDR3nt: TGTGCCTGGGGGGGACTGAACATTCAGTACTTC

v_gene: TRBV7-3
d_gene: TRBD2
abundance: few
j_gene: TRBJ2-1
CDR3aa: CASSLTSGGVYEQFF
CDR3nt: TGTGCCAGCAGCTTAACTAGCGGGGGTGTTTATGAGCAGTTCTTC

v_gene: TRBV7-2
d_gene: .
abundance: many
j_gene: TRBJ2-3
CDR3aa: CASSPEAQTQYF
CDR3nt: TGTGCCAGCAGCCCGGAGGCCCAGACGCAGTATTTT

v_gene: TRBV5-6
d_gene: TRBD1
abundance: many
j_gene: TRBJ1-1
CDR3aa: CASSLARQGFFNTEAFF
CDR3nt: TGTGCCAGCAGCTTGGCGAGACAGGGGTTTTTTAACACTGAAGCTTTCTTT

v_gene: TRBV6-2/TRBV6-3
d_gene: TRBD1
abundance: many
j_gene: TRBJ2-3
CDR3aa: CASRIAQGVTDTQYF
CDR3nt: TGTGCCAGCAGAATAGCACAGGGGGTCACAGATACGCAGTATTTT

v_gene: TRBV4-1
d_gene: .
abundance: .
j_gene: TRBJ1-2
CDR3aa: CASSQDRGGNYGYTF
CDR3nt: TGCGCCAGCAGCCAAGATAGGGGTGGAAACTATGGCTACACCTTC

v_gene: TRBV4-3
d_gene: .
abundance: few
j_gene: TRBJ1-2
CDR3aa: CASSQEAAGDLIRAGVNYGYTF
CDR3nt: TGCGCCAGCAGCCAAGAAGCGGCAGGGGATTTAATCCGTGCGGGGGTTAACTATGGCTACACCTTC

v_gene: TRBV16
d_gene: .
abundance: many
j_gene: TRBJ1-2
CDR3aa: CASSQPRLFDGYTF
CDR3nt: TGTGCCAGCAGCCAACCGAGGTTGTTCGATGGCTACACCTTC

v_gene: TRBV14
d_gene: .
abundance: many
j_gene: TRBJ1-1
CDR3aa: CASSFKTPLNTEAFF
CDR3nt: TGTGCCAGCAGCTTCAAGACACCACTAAACACTGAAGCTTTCTTT

v_gene: TRBV19
d_gene: .
abundance: many
j_gene: TRBJ1-6
CDR3aa: CASSSEIYNSPLHF
CDR3nt: TGTGCCAGTAGTAGCGAGATCTATAATTCACCCCTCCACTTT

v_gene: TRBV12-3/TRBV12-4
d_gene: TRBD2
abundance: many
j_gene: TRBJ2-5
CDR3aa: CASSPSAGRGQETQYF
CDR3nt: TGTGCCAGCAGTCCATCAGCGGGGAGGGGTCAAGAGACCCAGTACTTC

v_gene: TRBV29-1
d_gene: .
abundance: many
j_gene: TRBJ2-1
CDR3aa: CSVGGTGTASYNEQFF
CDR3nt: TGCAGCGTCGGGGGGACCGGGACAGCCTCCTACAATGAGCAGTTCTTC

v_gene: TRBV2
d_gene: .
abundance: few
j_gene: TRBJ2-5
CDR3aa: CASRRLLVAETQYF
CDR3nt: TGTGCCAGCAGAAGGTTGCTAGTTGCTGAGACCCAGTACTTC

v_gene: TRBV9
d_gene: .
abundance: many
j_gene: TRBJ1-2
CDR3aa: CASSGGPLLGYTF
CDR3nt: TGTGCCAGCAGCGGGGGGCCCCTACTTGGCTACACCTTC

v_gene: TRBV29-1
d_gene: TRBD2
abundance: many
j_gene: TRBJ2-1
CDR3aa: CSVVLATSGGSDEQFF
CDR3nt: TGCAGCGTTGTTTTGGCAACTAGCGGGGGGTCGGATGAGCAGTTCTTC

v_gene: TRBV12-3/TRBV12-4
d_gene: .
abundance: many
j_gene: TRBJ2-3
CDR3aa: CASSSTDARGEYF
CDR3nt: TGTGCCAGCAGTTCGACGGACGCAAGGGGGGAGTATTTT

v_gene: TRBV6-2/TRBV6-3
d_gene: .
abundance: many
j_gene: TRBJ1-2
CDR3aa: CASSYVGGGYYGYTF
CDR3nt: TGTGCCAGCAGTTACGTCGGAGGGGGATACTATGGCTACACCTTC

v_gene: TRBV29-1
d_gene: TRBD1
abundance: few
j_gene: TRBJ1-2
CDR3aa: CSVGDRGDGYTF
CDR3nt: TGCAGCGTTGGGGACAGGGGTGATGGCTACACCTTC

v_gene: TRBV28
d_gene: .
abundance: many
j_gene: TRBJ2-3
CDR3aa: CASRGSDTQYF
CDR3nt: TGTGCCAGCAGGGGGTCAGATACGCAGTATTTT

v_gene: TRBV20-1
d_gene: .
abundance: many
j_gene: TRBJ2-1
CDR3aa: CSARMEGVYNEQFF
CDR3nt: TGCAGTGCTAGAATGGAGGGCGTCTACAATGAGCAGTTCTTC

v_gene: TRBV23-1
d_gene: .
abundance: many
j_gene: TRBJ2-7
CDR3aa: CASSRCQVASTYEQYF
CDR3nt: TGCGCCAGCAGTCGGTGTCAAGTGGCCAGCACCTACGAGCAGTACTTC

v_gene: TRBV6-6
d_gene: .
abundance: few
j_gene: TRBJ2-5
CDR3aa: CASSTRETQYF
CDR3nt: TGTGCCAGCAGTACCAGGGAGACCCAGTACTTC

v_gene: TRBV20-1
d_gene: .
abundance: many
j_gene: TRBJ2-1
CDR3aa: CSARDQWGTWQFF
CDR3nt: TGCAGTGCTAGAGATCAGTGGGGGACATGGCAGTTCTTC

v_gene: TRBV5-4
d_gene: .
abundance: many
j_gene: TRBJ1-1
CDR3aa: CASSLAQGLNTEAFF
CDR3nt: TGTGCCAGCAGCTTGGCACAGGGCCTGAACACTGAAGCTTTCTTT

v_gene: TRBV4-3
d_gene: TRBD1
abundance: .
j_gene: TRBJ1-1
CDR3aa: CASSQGGTATEAFF
CDR3nt: TGCGCCAGCAGCCAAGGCGGGACAGCCACTGAAGCTTTCTTT

v_gene: TRBV5-1
d_gene: .
abundance: many
j_gene: TRBJ1-5
CDR3aa: CASSLAGGGEPQHF
CDR3nt: TGCGCCAGCAGCTTGGCGGGCGGTGGCGAGCCCCAGCATTTT